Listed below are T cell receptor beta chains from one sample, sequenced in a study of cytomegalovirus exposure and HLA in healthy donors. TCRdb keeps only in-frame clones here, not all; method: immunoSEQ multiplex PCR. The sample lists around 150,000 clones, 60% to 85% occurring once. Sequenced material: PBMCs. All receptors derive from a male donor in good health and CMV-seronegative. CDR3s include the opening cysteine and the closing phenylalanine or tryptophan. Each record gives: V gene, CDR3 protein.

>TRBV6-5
CASNTAGTANYGYTF
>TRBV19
CASSAHRDPPYNEQFF
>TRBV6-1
CASAKDRPFGNTIYF
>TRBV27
CASSFERLAGVYEQYF
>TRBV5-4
CASSLLAGRRGETQYF
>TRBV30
CAWSGGQSNSPLHF
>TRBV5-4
CASSTGSNGEKLFF
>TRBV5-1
CASSLGVTSGGNEKLFF
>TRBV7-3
CASSKKGLAGVNEQFF
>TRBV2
CASSEEEGWTYNSPLHF
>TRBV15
CATSRETRANTQYF
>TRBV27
CASRTYLRDRGYEQYF
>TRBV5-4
CASSPQAVGFEQYF
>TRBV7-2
CASSRDRSSGNTIYF
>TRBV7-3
CASSLGLVADTQYF
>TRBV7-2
CASSFWPVNEKLFF
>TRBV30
CAWGDRGPEQYF
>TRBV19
CASGRAGGFEKLFF
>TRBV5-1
CASSLGGGSYEQYF
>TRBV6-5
CASSVGTGRTEAFF
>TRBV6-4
CASSEQVGPYEQYF
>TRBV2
CASSELEVGLRSDGYTF
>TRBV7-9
CASIRSTGNTEAFF
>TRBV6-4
CASSDSDRDRHTDTQYF
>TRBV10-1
CASSEGPTSGPLYNEQFF
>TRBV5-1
CASSLARNTEAFF
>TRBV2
CASSDLGQTQETQYF
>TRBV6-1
CASSERPGLTGTGDQPQHF
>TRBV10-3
CAISENRDEGYTF
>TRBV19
CASSIFDSYTDTQYF
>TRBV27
CASGGGYEQYF
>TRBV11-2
CASSPRTSGNTGELFF
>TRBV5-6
CASTRTGRGTGELFF
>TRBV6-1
CASSEEGYGGYTF
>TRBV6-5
CASSSFLAVYNEQFF
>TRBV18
CASSPGGDLTEAFF
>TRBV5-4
CASSPDSNEQFF
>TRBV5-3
CARSGQGGIGETQYF
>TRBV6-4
CASSDSTGSNSPLHF
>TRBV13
CASSLSSSSYEQYF
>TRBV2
CASSQGGRQPQHF
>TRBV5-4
CASSLGQGQETQYF
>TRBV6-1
CASNVGGGQPQHF
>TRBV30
CAWGFGQIDQPQHF
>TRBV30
CAWNGGRAAYEQYF
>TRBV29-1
CSVGGRLNTEAFF
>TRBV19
CASIAGGLVNEQFF
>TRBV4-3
CASSQIRYTEAFF
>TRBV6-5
CASSNHNNEQFF
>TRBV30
CAWQSNTEAFF
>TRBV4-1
CASSQDWVRDREYEQYF
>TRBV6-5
CASSMPGANYGYTF
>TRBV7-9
CASSSWQGQGEQYF
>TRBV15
CATSRGTGLAAIISYEQYF